This entry features one TCR beta chain sequence. These data originate in a study of T cells in Graves' hyperthyroidism and ophthalmopathy. Amplified regions were TCR beta CDR3 sequences from RNA transcripts. First-round RT-PCR with HTBI primers amplified the TCR CDR3 region. TCRdb called the multiplex PCR reads again in MiXCR, with one record for every CDR3 protein. This table has roughly 56,000 distinct CDR3 sequences, 49% appearing once. The authors obtained PBMCs from 10 ml of fresh peripheral blood. Trimming stripped 4 bases from V and 8 bases from J, with 17 bases between. CDR3 size: 15 residues. Per germline, CDR1 LNHNV and CDR2 YYDKDF (reference sequence).

The receptor was isolated from a woman aged 30 to 39 with Graves' ophthalmopathy. V is TRBV15 and J is TRBJ1-4; possibly TRBD1 for D (5 bases). Sample: blood. CDR3 nucleotide sequence: TGTGCCACCAGCAACCGGCAGGGCTCCGGGGAAAAACTGTTTTTT. Translation: CATSNRQGSGEKLFF.